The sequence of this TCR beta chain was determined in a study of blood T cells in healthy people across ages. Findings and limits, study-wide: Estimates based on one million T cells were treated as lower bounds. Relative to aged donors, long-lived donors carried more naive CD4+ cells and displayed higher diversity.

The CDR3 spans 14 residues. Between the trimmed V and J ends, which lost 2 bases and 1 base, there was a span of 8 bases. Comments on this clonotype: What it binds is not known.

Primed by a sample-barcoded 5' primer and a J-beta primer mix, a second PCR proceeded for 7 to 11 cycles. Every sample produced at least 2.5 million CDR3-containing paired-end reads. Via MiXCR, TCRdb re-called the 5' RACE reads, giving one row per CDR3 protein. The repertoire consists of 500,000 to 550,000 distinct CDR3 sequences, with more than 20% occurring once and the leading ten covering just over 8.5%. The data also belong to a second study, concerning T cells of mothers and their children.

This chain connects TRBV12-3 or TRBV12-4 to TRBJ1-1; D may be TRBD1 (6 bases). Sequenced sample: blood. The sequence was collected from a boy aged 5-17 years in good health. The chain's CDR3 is CASSLQGPNTEAFF. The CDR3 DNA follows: TGTGCCAGCAGTTTACAGGGGCCGAACACTGAAGCTTTCTTT.